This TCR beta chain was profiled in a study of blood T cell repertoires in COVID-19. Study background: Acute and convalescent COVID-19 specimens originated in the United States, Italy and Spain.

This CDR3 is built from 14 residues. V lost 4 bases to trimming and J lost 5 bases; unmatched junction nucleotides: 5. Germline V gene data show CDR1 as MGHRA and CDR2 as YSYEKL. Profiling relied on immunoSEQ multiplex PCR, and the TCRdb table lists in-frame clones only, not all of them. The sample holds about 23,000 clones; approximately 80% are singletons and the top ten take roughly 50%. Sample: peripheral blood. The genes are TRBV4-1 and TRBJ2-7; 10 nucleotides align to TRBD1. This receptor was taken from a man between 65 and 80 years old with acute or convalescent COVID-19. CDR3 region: CASSPDRGRDEQYF. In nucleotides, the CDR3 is TGCGCCAGCAGCCCGGACAGGGGGAGGGACGAGCAGTACTTC.